These T cell receptor beta chains were read from a single sample in a study of blood T cell repertoires in COVID-19. Profiling relied on immunoSEQ multiplex PCR, and the TCRdb table lists in-frame clones only, not all of them. The table lists around 200,000 clones, approximately 80% of them singletons, with more than 9% in the top ten. The material sequenced was peripheral blood. The source of these receptors is a woman older than 75 with acute or convalescent COVID-19. The CDR3 runs from the conserved cysteine through the conserved F or W. A D gene is named only where the DNA matches it firmly. Clone size, where shown, is once, few, many, or a class for clones that have expanded.

clone size,D gene,V gene,J gene,CDR3 protein,CDR3 DNA
.,.,TRBV2,TRBJ2-5,CASGKGQLQETQYF,TGTGCCAGCGGGAAGGGGCAGCTCCAAGAGACCCAGTACTTC
.,TRBD1,TRBV6-5,TRBJ1-2,CASSYSIQGPMGYTF,TGTGCCAGCAGTTACTCGATACAGGGGCCTATGGGCTACACCTTC
.,TRBD1,TRBV2,TRBJ1-2,CASSGTGPYGYTF,TGTGCCAGCAGTGGGACAGGCCCCTATGGCTACACCTTC
few,.,TRBV6-1,TRBJ2-2,CASSDTNTGELFF,TGTGCCAGCAGTGACACGAACACCGGGGAGCTGTTTTTT
once,.,TRBV6-6,TRBJ1-6,CASSYSSGYNSPLHF,TGTGCCAGCAGTTACTCCTCAGGCTATAATTCACCCCTCCACTTT
once,.,TRBV24-1,TRBJ1-2,CATSDLVYGYTF,TGTGCCACCAGTGATCTTGTTTATGGCTACACCTTC
.,.,TRBV7-9,TRBJ2-2,CASSHPGGELFF,TGTGCCAGCAGCCATCCCGGCGGGGAGCTGTTTTTT
few,TRBD2,TRBV19,TRBJ2-1,CASSIDLSGSSYNEQFF,TGTGCCAGTAGTATAGACCTTAGCGGGAGCTCCTACAATGAGCAGTTCTTC
.,.,TRBV27,TRBJ1-2,CASSHPQGDGYTF,TGTGCCAGCAGTCACCCACAGGGAGATGGCTACACCTTC
.,TRBD2,TRBV28,TRBJ2-1,CASSLGLAGAGVNEQFF,TGTGCCAGCAGTTTAGGCCTAGCGGGGGCCGGGGTCAATGAGCAGTTCTTC
.,.,TRBV19,TRBJ2-7,CASSPQKLGYEQYF,TGTGCCAGTAGTCCACAGAAGTTAGGCTACGAGCAGTACTTC
.,.,TRBV5-1,TRBJ2-3,CASSTSGTDTQYF,TGCGCCAGCAGCACATCCGGCACAGATACGCAGTATTTT
.,.,TRBV7-2,TRBJ2-2,CASSQGLLNTGELFF,TGTGCCAGCAGCCAGGGACTTCTGAACACCGGGGAGCTGTTTTTT
.,TRBD2,TRBV7-2,TRBJ2-3,CASSFTSGGADTQYF,TGTGCCAGCAGTTTTACTAGCGGGGGGGCAGATACGCAGTATTTT
.,.,TRBV19,TRBJ2-2,CASRSSANTGELFF,TGTGCCAGTAGATCAAGCGCGAACACCGGGGAGCTGTTTTTT
.,TRBD1,TRBV6-6,TRBJ1-6,CASTLRQGNSPLHF,TGTGCCAGCACCCTCCGACAGGGTAATTCACCCCTCCACTTT